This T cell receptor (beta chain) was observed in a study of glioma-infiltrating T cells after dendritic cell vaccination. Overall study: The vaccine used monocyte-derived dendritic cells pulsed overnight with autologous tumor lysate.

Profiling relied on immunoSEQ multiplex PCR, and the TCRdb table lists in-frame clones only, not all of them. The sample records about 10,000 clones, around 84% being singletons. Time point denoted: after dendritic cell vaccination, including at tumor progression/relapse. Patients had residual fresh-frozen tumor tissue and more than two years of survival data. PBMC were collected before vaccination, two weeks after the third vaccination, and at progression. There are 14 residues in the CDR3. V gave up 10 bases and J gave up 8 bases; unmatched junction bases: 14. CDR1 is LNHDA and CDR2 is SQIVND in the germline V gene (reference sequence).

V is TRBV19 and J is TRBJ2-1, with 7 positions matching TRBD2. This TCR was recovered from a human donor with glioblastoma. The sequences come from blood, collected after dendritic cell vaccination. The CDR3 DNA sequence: TGTGCCACCGCGGCGCGGGAGACCAGGGATGAGCAGTTCTTC. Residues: CATAARETRDEQFF.